This TCR beta chain was identified in a study of graft-versus-host responses after intestinal transplantation. Overall study context: Recipients got multivisceral, liver-intestinal, or isolated intestinal transplants. Study-level results: Marrow from the recipient contained GvH clones, some of which had appeared first in ileum or blood.

As regards this clone: Its antigen remains unidentified.

Trimming removed 4 bases from V and 2 bases from J; junction bases left unmatched: 5. Germline CDR1 reads PRHDT; CDR2 reads FYEKMQ (reference sequence). The CDR3 length is 15 residues. Clones were read by immunoSEQ multiplex PCR, and TCRdb kept only the in-frame ones, dropping some. The table lists 100,000 to 120,000 clones, roughly 93% of them singletons. Source: unstimulated CD8+ T cells sorted from spleen or lymph node cells, taken before intestinal transplant. The gene calls are TRBV13 and TRBJ2-1; 7 bases agree with TRBD2. The receptor's source is a human donor who received an intestinal transplant. The CDR3 region is CASSSGLVAYNEQFF. The CDR3 region has the DNA TGTGCCAGCAGCTCCGGACTAGTAGCCTACAATGAGCAGTTCTTC. Looking up the rest from reference TRBV13 and TRBJ2-1 gives the full variable domain: AAGVIQSPRHLIKEKRETATLKCYPIPRHDTVYWYQQGPGQDPQFLISFYEKMQSDKGSIPDRFSAQQFSDYHSELNMSSLELGDSALYFCASSSGLVAYNEQFFGPGTRLTVL.